The T cell receptor beta chain described here comes from a study of cytomegalovirus exposure and HLA in healthy donors. In the case of this clone: What it recognizes is unknown.

Study findings and constraints: Researchers reportedly found TCR beta sequences accurately predicted most subjects' HLA-A and HLA-B alleles.

Trimming removed 2 bases from V and 0 bases from J, with 11 bases in between. Germline CDR1 reads ENHRY; CDR2 reads SYGVKD. The CDR3 is 17 amino acids. PCR primers comprised 60 Vbeta and 13 Jbeta primers. Profiled with immunoSEQ multiplex PCR; TCRdb holds only in-frame clones, not every one. Of 100,000 to 150,000 clones listed, 74% were seen once; the top ten hold 4% to 4.5%. Input material: PBMCs. The clonotype comes from a woman in her forties or fifties in good health and CMV-seropositive. The chain couples TRBV10-3 to TRBJ1-6; D uncertain. This CDR3 is CAISERRSSSYNSPLHF. The CDR3 DNA follows: TGTGCCATCAGTGAGAGGCGTTCTAGCTCCTATAATTCACCCCTCCACTTT.